A selection of T cell receptor beta chains follows, all from one sample in a study of cytomegalovirus exposure and HLA in healthy donors. Repertoires were generated with immunoSEQ multiplex PCR, while TCRdb's copy carries only in-frame clones and drops some. The sample records 150,000 to 200,000 clones, around 79% being singletons. Sequencing used PBMCs. The source of these receptors is a woman aged 40 to 50 in good health and CMV-seronegative. CDR3s include the opening cysteine and the closing phenylalanine or tryptophan. D genes are given only for firm matches. The size field is filled for only some rows; it gives once, few, many or a size class.

>TRBD1|once|TRBV19|13|TRBJ1-1
TGTGCCAGTAGCAGGGGGCCGAACACTGAAGCTTTCTTT
CASSRGPNTEAFF
>TRBD1|-|TRBV25-1|15|TRBJ2-3
TGTGCCAGCAGACGACAGGGGGCCCCCACAGATACGCAGTATTTT
CASRRQGAPTDTQYF
>-|-|TRBV4-1|16|TRBJ1-2
TGCGCCAGCAGCCAACCTGTAGATGGGCGGAGGTATGGCTACACCTTC
CASSQPVDGRRYGYTF
>TRBD1|-|TRBV4-1|14|TRBJ1-2
TGCGCCAGCAGCCAGGGGACAGGGCCCGGGGGCTACACCTTC
CASSQGTGPGGYTF
>TRBD2|-|TRBV5-1|15|TRBJ2-1
TGCGCCAGCAGCTTGAATCAGCCGGGGGGGAATGAGCAGTTCTTC
CASSLNQPGGNEQFF
>TRBD1|-|TRBV29-1|14|TRBJ1-2
TGCAGCGTTGCAGAGGACAGGGGGTTCAATGGCTACACCTTC
CSVAEDRGFNGYTF
>TRBD2|-|TRBV5-1|17|TRBJ2-5
TGCGCCAGCAGCTTGGCCCGCCTAGCGGGGGGACAAGAGACCCAGTACTTC
CASSLARLAGGQETQYF
>-|-|TRBV5-1|14|TRBJ2-6
TGCGCCAGCAGCTTGGGGGCAGGGGCCAACGTCCTGACTTTC
CASSLGAGANVLTF
>-|few|TRBV6-1|15|TRBJ1-1
TGTGCCAGCAGTGAAGCGAGGGCGCGGGGCACTGAAGCTTTCTTT
CASSEARARGTEAFF
>TRBD2|-|TRBV2|16|TRBJ2-1
TGTGCCAGCAGTGAAACGGGACTAGCGGTAAACAATGAGCAGTTCTTC
CASSETGLAVNNEQFF
>TRBD1|-|TRBV29-1|13|TRBJ1-4
TGCAGCGTTGGACAGGGAACTAATGAAAAACTGTTTTTT
CSVGQGTNEKLFF
>-|-|TRBV28|14|TRBJ1-5
TGTGCCATCCAAGGAGATTATAGCAATCAGCCCCAGCATTTT
CAIQGDYSNQPQHF
>-|-|TRBV4-1|15|TRBJ1-2
TGCGCCAGCACTCAAAGGTTCGTGGGAGTCTATGGCTACACCTTC
CASTQRFVGVYGYTF
>-|-|TRBV29-1|10|TRBJ1-2
TGCAGCGTTCGGAGCTATGGCTACACCTTC
CSVRSYGYTF
>-|-|TRBV5-1|14|TRBJ2-7
TGCGCCAGCAGCCCGGGGGCGGGGGCCTACGAGCAGTACTTC
CASSPGAGAYEQYF
>-|-|TRBV6-1|15|TRBJ1-1
TGTGCCAGCAGTGCCTATAAGGGGGTGAACACTGAAGCTTTCTTT
CASSAYKGVNTEAFF
>-|-|TRBV7-2|18|TRBJ1-2
TGTGCCAGCAGCGCTCACTCTCCCGGGGTGGCCCCGGGCTATGGCTACACCTTC
CASSAHSPGVAPGYGYTF
>TRBD1|-|TRBV11-2|13|TRBJ1-2
TGTGCCAGCAGCTCAAACAGGGGGCCAGGCTACACCTTC
CASSSNRGPGYTF
>TRBD1|-|TRBV6-1|14|TRBJ2-7
TGTGCCAGCAGGACAGGGTCCGTACTGGACGAGCAGTACTTC
CASRTGSVLDEQYF
>TRBD2|-|TRBV5-6|17|TRBJ2-3
TGTGCCAGCAGCTACATATTAGCGGGGGGTCTCACAGATACGCAGTATTTT
CASSYILAGGLTDTQYF
>-|few|TRBV7-9|10|TRBJ1-6
TGTGCCAGCAGCTCCGGGACCCTCCACTTT
CASSSGTLHF
>TRBD1|-|TRBV25-1|14|TRBJ1-4
TGTGCCAGCAGTGCAACAGGGGGTAATGAAAAACTGTTTTTT
CASSATGGNEKLFF
>-|few|TRBV6-1|15|TRBJ1-3
TGTGCCAGCACAGCCCAGGGAACCTCTGGAAACACCATATATTTT
CASTAQGTSGNTIYF
>-|-|TRBV15|12|TRBJ2-1
TGTGCCACCAGCCTTGACTGGAATGAGCAGTTCTTC
CATSLDWNEQFF
>-|-|TRBV21-1|18|TRBJ1-4
TGTGCCAGCAGCCCCCGGACAGGGGAATATGCAACTAATGAAAAACTGTTTTTT
CASSPRTGEYATNEKLFF
>-|-|TRBV28|13|TRBJ1-2
TGTGCCAGCAGTTTTACAGTATTCTATGGCTACACCTTC
CASSFTVFYGYTF
>-|few|TRBV18|15|TRBJ2-7
TGTGCCAGCTCACCACTTGTTAGCTTGACCTACGAGCAGTACTTC
CASSPLVSLTYEQYF
>TRBD2|-|TRBV5-1|15|TRBJ2-7
TGCGCCAGCAGCCGGGAGGGGACCTCCTCCTACGAGCAGTACTTC
CASSREGTSSYEQYF
>TRBD1|-|TRBV2|13|TRBJ2-7
TGTGCCAGCCTAAGACAGGGAAGGAGCGAGCAGTACTTC
CASLRQGRSEQYF